A selection of T cell receptor beta chains follows, all from one sample in a study of Ad26.COV2.S vaccination and SARS-CoV-2 variants. TCRdb's copy holds only in-frame clones and misses some; the assay was immunoSEQ multiplex PCR. Altogether some 640,000 clones are present, 70% to 90% being singletons, with the ten largest covering nearly 1.5%. Sequencing used peripheral blood, obtained in a trial of Ad26.COV2.S vaccine versus placebo. Receptors originate from a person aged 18 to 65 who received the Ad26.COV2.S COVID-19 vaccine or a placebo. CDR3s include the opening cysteine and the closing phenylalanine or tryptophan. The D gene is left open where the match is weak. Clone size, where shown, is once, few, many, or a class for clones that have expanded.

D	V	size	J	CDR3	DNA
TRBD1	TRBV19	once	TRBJ2-7	CASSIGRDRVPYEQYF	TGTGCCAGTAGTATCGGTCGGGACAGGGTACCCTACGAGCAGTACTTC
-	TRBV25-1	-	TRBJ1-6	CASSDTPRSPLHF	TGTGCCAGCAGTGACACGCCTCGATCACCCCTCCACTTT
TRBD2	TRBV25-1	-	TRBJ2-3	CASREGTSGRSTDTQYF	TGTGCCAGCAGGGAGGGCACTAGCGGGAGAAGCACAGATACGCAGTATTTT
TRBD1	TRBV18	-	TRBJ1-5	CASSRPGQGDNQPQHF	TGTGCCAGCTCACGCCCGGGACAGGGAGACAATCAGCCCCAGCATTTT
-	TRBV14	-	TRBJ2-5	CASSPRIGETQYF	TGTGCCAGCAGCCCCCGGATTGGAGAGACCCAGTACTTC
TRBD1	TRBV19	-	TRBJ1-2	CASSIETGMGYTF	TGTGCCAGTAGTATAGAGACAGGGATGGGCTACACCTTC
-	TRBV25-1	-	TRBJ2-2	CASSEYRTNTGELFF	TGTGCCAGCAGTGAATACAGGACGAACACCGGGGAGCTGTTTTTT
-	TRBV20-1	-	TRBJ2-7	CSASGDHWDEQYF	TGCAGTGCTAGTGGGGACCACTGGGACGAGCAGTACTTC
TRBD2	TRBV7-2	-	TRBJ2-3	CASSLVGTSGSDTQYF	TGTGCCAGCAGCTTAGTGGGGACTAGCGGCTCAGATACGCAGTATTTT
TRBD2	TRBV5-6	-	TRBJ2-5	CASSFSGSGETQYF	TGTGCCAGCAGCTTTAGCGGGAGTGGGGAGACCCAGTACTTC
-	TRBV18	-	TRBJ1-1	CASSPQVANLNTEAFF	TGTGCCAGCTCACCACAGGTCGCCAACCTGAACACTGAAGCTTTCTTT
TRBD1	TRBV11-2	-	TRBJ2-7	CASSLGTVYEQYF	TGTGCCAGCAGCTTGGGGACAGTCTACGAGCAGTACTTC
TRBD1	TRBV7-9	-	TRBJ2-6	CASSLEGQSSGANVLTF	TGTGCCAGCAGCTTAGAGGGACAGAGCTCTGGGGCCAACGTCCTGACTTTC
TRBD2	TRBV7-9	-	TRBJ2-1	CASSLAPMTSGRMINEQFF	TGTGCCAGCAGCTTAGCCCCCATGACTAGCGGGAGAATGATTAATGAGCAGTTCTTC
TRBD1	TRBV3-1/TRBV3-2	-	TRBJ1-6	CASSQADRGSPLHF	TGTGCCAGCAGCCAAGCGGACAGGGGATCACCCCTCCACTTT
-	TRBV7-3	-	TRBJ2-3	CASSLTGGGPTYTQYF	TGTGCCAGCAGCTTAACTGGTGGGGGGCCCACATATACGCAGTATTTT
-	TRBV12-3/TRBV12-4	-	TRBJ1-1	CASSYSANTEAFF	TGTGCCAGCAGTTATTCAGCTAACACTGAAGCTTTCTTT
TRBD2	TRBV4-2	many	TRBJ2-6	CASSQAGTMGANVLTF	TGTGCCAGCAGCCAAGCCGGGACTATGGGGGCCAACGTCCTGACTTTC
TRBD1	TRBV6-5	-	TRBJ1-6	CASSLGWGQLPLHF	TGTGCCAGCAGTCTAGGTTGGGGACAGTTACCCCTCCACTTT
TRBD2	TRBV3-1/TRBV3-2	-	TRBJ2-5	CASSQDRRTSGPSSQYF	TGTGCCAGCAGCCAAGATAGGAGGACTAGCGGGCCCTCGTCCCAGTACTTC
-	TRBV3-1/TRBV3-2	-	TRBJ1-1	CASSQGPTEAFF	TGTGCCAGCAGCCAAGGGCCGACTGAAGCTTTCTTT
-	TRBV30	-	TRBJ1-2	CAWSLHRTNYGYTF	TGTGCCTGGAGTCTTCACAGGACTAACTATGGCTACACCTTC
TRBD1	TRBV5-1	-	TRBJ2-1	CASHFGTGWNEQFF	TGCGCCAGTCATTTCGGGACAGGGTGGAATGAGCAGTTCTTC
-	TRBV30	-	TRBJ2-3	CAWTGLARSTDTQYF	TGTGCCTGGACTGGATTAGCACGTAGCACAGATACGCAGTATTTT
TRBD2	TRBV6-2/TRBV6-3	-	TRBJ2-5	CASSVGLAGVAQYF	TGTGCCAGCAGCGTCGGACTAGCAGGGGTGGCCCAGTACTTC
-	TRBV2	-	TRBJ2-3	CASGRKDTQYF	TGTGCCAGCGGTAGGAAAGATACGCAGTATTTT
-	TRBV19	-	TRBJ1-5	CASSPYRQVNQPQHF	TGTGCCAGTAGTCCCTATCGACAGGTCAATCAGCCCCAGCATTTT
-	TRBV25-1	-	TRBJ2-5	CASSAGYQETQYF	TGTGCCAGCAGTGCAGGGTACCAAGAGACCCAGTACTTC
-	TRBV2	-	TRBJ2-3	CASSPGTPYTDTQYF	TGTGCCAGCAGTCCTGGGACTCCATACACAGATACGCAGTATTTT
-	TRBV6-4	-	TRBJ2-5	CASSAPRPSDEGETQYF	TGTGCCAGCAGTGCCCCCCGGCCTAGCGATGAGGGAGAGACCCAGTACTTC
-	TRBV30	-	TRBJ2-5	CAWSVSGGAGETQYF	TGTGCCTGGAGTGTGTCCGGAGGGGCGGGGGAGACCCAGTACTTC
-	TRBV29-1	-	TRBJ2-3	CSVRTNPTDTQYF	TGCAGCGTTAGGACAAATCCCACAGATACGCAGTATTTT
TRBD2	TRBV5-1	once	TRBJ2-2	CASSGGTSVTNTGELFF	TGCGCCAGCAGCGGGGGGACTAGCGTGACGAACACCGGGGAGCTGTTTTTT
TRBD1	TRBV7-9	-	TRBJ1-2	CASSLAGTGLQLGGYTF	TGTGCCAGCAGCTTAGCAGGGACAGGGCTCCAGCTCGGGGGCTACACCTTC
TRBD1	TRBV10-2	-	TRBJ2-5	CASSESGTGAKTQYF	TGCGCCAGCAGTGAGTCGGGGACAGGGGCGAAGACCCAGTACTTC
TRBD1	TRBV30	-	TRBJ2-7	CAWTGQGSYEQYF	TGTGCCTGGACGGGACAGGGATCCTACGAGCAGTACTTC
TRBD2	TRBV5-4	-	TRBJ2-1	CASSWGLSSGRNEQFF	TGTGCCAGCAGCTGGGGACTATCCAGTGGGAGGAATGAGCAGTTCTTC
-	TRBV19	-	TRBJ1-3	CASSILSGTTGNTIYF	TGTGCCAGTAGTATCTTATCCGGGACGACTGGAAACACCATATATTTT
-	TRBV14	-	TRBJ2-3	CASSQDPTASTDTQYF	TGTGCCAGCAGCCAAGATCCGACAGCTAGCACAGATACGCAGTATTTT
TRBD1	TRBV9	once	TRBJ2-6	CASILTGGPSGANVLTF	TGTGCCAGCATCTTGACAGGGGGGCCCTCTGGGGCCAACGTCCTGACTTTC
-	TRBV4-2	-	TRBJ2-7	CASSQGREVEQYF	TGTGCCAGCAGCCAGGGCAGGGAGGTCGAGCAGTACTTC
TRBD2	TRBV30	-	TRBJ2-5	CAWRQTSGSQETQYF	TGTGCCTGGAGGCAGACTAGCGGGAGTCAAGAGACCCAGTACTTC
-	TRBV10-1	few	TRBJ1-4	CASSGGPATNEKLFF	TGCGCCAGCAGTGGAGGTCCAGCAACTAATGAAAAACTGTTTTTT
TRBD2	TRBV11-2	-	TRBJ2-1	CASSRPGLVVYEQFF	TGTGCCAGCAGTCGACCGGGACTAGTGGTTTATGAGCAGTTCTTC
TRBD1	TRBV14	-	TRBJ2-3	CASSRQGQWADTQYF	TGTGCCAGCAGCCGCCAGGGACAGTGGGCAGATACGCAGTATTTT
TRBD2	TRBV25-1	-	TRBJ2-7	CASSVLAGGRAYEQYF	TGTGCCAGCAGTGTACTAGCGGGAGGGAGAGCCTACGAGCAGTACTTC
TRBD2	TRBV11-3	-	TRBJ2-1	CASSLGLAGIDEQFF	TGTGCCAGCAGCCTGGGACTAGCGGGGATCGATGAGCAGTTCTTC
TRBD2	TRBV29-1	-	TRBJ2-3	CSANSGGAPDTQYF	TGCAGCGCCAATAGCGGGGGGGCCCCAGATACGCAGTATTTT